These 14 T cell receptor beta chains share one sample of origin, sequenced in a study of tumor-infiltrating lymphocytes in primary liver carcinoma (dated by TCRdb to about 2017). The sequencer was an Illumina HiSeq 2500. Starting from approximately 0.5 ug total RNA, TCRbeta-specific cDNA was produced by reverse transcription with a constant-region primer and ProtoScript II reverse transcriptase. Three nested multiplex PCR rounds, following a slightly modified ARM-PCR procedure, were used to build the TCRbeta libraries. The first two PCR rounds used multiplex TRBV1-TRBV30 forward primers with a Cbeta reverse primer, each for around 10 cycles. TCRdb reanalyzed the raw reads on its own, using fastp at Q25 for trimming and MiXCR for clone calling, and kept in-frame beta chains. Records with the same CDR3 protein are collapsed into one entry carrying the most frequent genes and DNA. Counted in this sample were about 78,000 distinct CDR3 sequences; 60% to 80% of them appeared once. The top ten constitute roughly an eighth of the sample.

Without any cell sorting, total RNA and DNA were co-extracted from approximately 20-30 mg of bulk tissue using the AllPrep DNA/RNA mini kit. The specimen sequenced was liver tumor tissue from sampling region 4. In light of the paper, this sample's cell subset or site label describes: tumor region T4, right-lateral pole. All receptors come from a woman aged 60 to 75 with primary liver carcinoma and hepatitis B virus infection.

The chain carries TRBV27 and TRBJ2-7; perhaps TRBD2 as D (6 bases). V gave up 5 bases and J gave up 3 bases, with 14 bases separating them. The CDR3 contains 14 residues. Germline assignment: CDR1 MNHEY and CDR2 SMNVEV (reference sequence). CDR3 bases: TGTGCCAGCAGTCGCGGGGAGACTGGCTACGAGCAGTACTTC. It is translated as CASSRGETGYEQYF.

There are a few counts of this clonotype. One end of the junction does not line up with germline, which may come from a read error. This chain joins TRBV12-3 or TRBV12-4 and TRBJ1-5; 9 bases are a match to TRBD1. This CDR3 region has 15 residues. DNA for the CDR3: TGTGCCAGCGGTTTACTGGGACAGGGCGGTCAGCCCCAGCATTTT. This codes for CASGLLGQGGQPQHF.

This clonotype was counted ten times or more. The V gene is TRBV12-3 or TRBV12-4, the J gene TRBJ2-3, with 10 bases identical to TRBD2. V lost 3 bases and J lost 0; bases outside the gene matches: 3. The CDR3 covers 16 residues. CDR3 sequence: CASSLASGGSTDTQYF. The CDR3 nucleotides read TGTGCCAGCAGTTTGGCTAGCGGGGGAAGCACAGATACGCAGTATTTT.

Details on this clonotype: The junction departs from germline at one end; a sequencing error may be responsible. V gene TRBV29-1 combines with J gene TRBJ2-2; perhaps TRBD2 as D (6 bases). This CDR3 is built from 13 residues. Germline values: CDR1 SQVTM, CDR2 ANQGSEA. The CDR3 loop reads CSVTGHLGGELFF. As DNA, the CDR3 is TGTAGCGTCACGGGGCACTTGGGCGGGGAACTGTTTTTT.

A remark on this clonotype: Relative to the germline gene, one junction end is altered; a read error may explain this. V is TRBV7-9 and J is TRBJ1-4, with unresolved D. This CDR3 region has 12 residues. Germline values: CDR1 SEHNR, CDR2 FQNEAQ (reference sequence). This chain's CDR3 is CASSDPYEKLVF. The DNA for the CDR3 is TGTGCCAGCAGCGATCCTTATGAAAAACTGGTTTTT.

Worth noting for this clonotype: The CDR3 ends on some other residue instead of the conserved phenylalanine or tryptophan, so this is likely a read error. This chain uses TRBV4-2 with TRBJ2-7; D may be TRBD1 (6 bases). Germline V gives CDR1 LGHNA, CDR2 YNFKEQ. The CDR3 has 13 residues. V lost 5 bases to trimming and J lost 6 bases, with 14 bases between them. CDR3 coding DNA: TGTGCCAGCAGCAGGGGGACCGGGACCGAGCAGTACTTA. Residues: CASSRGTGTEQYL.

With regard to this clonotype: This may be a read error, as it is one base from a much larger clone. The rearrangement uses TRBV7-9 and TRBJ2-1; D is possibly TRBD1 (6 bases). Germline V gives CDR1 SEHNR, CDR2 FQNEAQ (reference sequence). This CDR3 region has 17 residues. This CDR3 reads CASSLINFRDIYPEQLF. The CDR3 DNA follows: TGTGCCAGCAGCTTAATTAATTTTCGGGACATTTACCCTGAGCAGCTCTTC.

In the case of this clonotype: A single base separates this from a much larger clone, so it may be a read error. The chain is built from TRBV7-9 and TRBJ2-3; tentatively, D is TRBD1 (6 bases). Germline V gives CDR1 SEHNR, CDR2 FQNEAQ (reference sequence). CDR3 length: 15 amino acids. Here the CDR3 DNA reads TGTACCAGCAGCCGGGGACAAAACCCCACAGATACGCAGTATTTT. It is translated as CTSSRGQNPTDTQYF.

With respect to this clonotype: Just one base apart from a much larger clone, this may be a read error. The V and J genes are TRBV28 and TRBJ2-7; 10 bases align to TRBD2. The CDR3 is 20 amino acids. Germline lookup yields CDR1 MDHEN and CDR2 SYDVKM. The CDR3 DNA is TGTGCCAGCAGTTTCCCCCTGGTAGCGGGAGGCTCCGGGGAGTCCTACGTGCAGTACTTC. Translation: CASSFPLVAGGSGESYVQYF.

Remarks on this clonotype: Mismatch with germline at one junction end may stem from a read error. The chain carries TRBV28 and TRBJ1-2; TRBD1 agrees at 10 bases. Germline CDR1 MDHEN, CDR2 SYDVKM. CDR3 length equals 15 residues. The CDR3 DNA sequence: TGTACCAGCAGACACGCCGGGACAGGGGACTATGGCTACACCTTC. Its translation is CTSRHAGTGDYGYTF.

About this clonotype: Possible read error: a much larger clone is one base away. The chain links TRBV6-5 to TRBJ2-1; D is possibly TRBD2 (5 bases). The CDR3 is 13 residues long. CDR1 and CDR2 from the germline V gene are MNHEY and SVGAGI. V dropped 4 bases and J dropped 5 bases, with 9 bases sitting between them. CDR3: CASSLPADNEQFF. The CDR3 nucleotides are TGTGCCAGCAGTTTGCCAGCGGACAATGAGCAGTTCTTC.

A word on this clonotype: The junction differs from germline at one of its ends, possibly a read error. The V and J genes are TRBV6-2 or TRBV6-3 and TRBJ2-5, with 11 bases fitting TRBD2. CDR1 MNHEY and CDR2 SVGEGT come from the germline V gene. This CDR3 is built from 15 residues. The CDR3: CASNYGTSGQETQYF. CDR3 coding DNA: TGTGCCAGCAATTACGGGACTAGCGGTCAAGAGACCCAGTACTTC.

On this clonotype: Germline is not matched at one junction end, which may reflect a read error. The genes are TRBV7-9 and TRBJ2-1; tentatively, D is TRBD2 (6 bases). The CDR3 length is 16 residues. From germline, CDR1 is SEHNR and CDR2 FQNEAQ (reference sequence). The CDR3 DNA follows: TGTGTCAGCAGCTTACGGGGGATAGAAGGGTACAATGAGCAGTTCTTC. Protein: CVSSLRGIEGYNEQFF.

This clonotype showed up many times. The chain is built from TRBV7-9 and TRBJ2-3; the D gene is possibly TRBD1 (5 bases). The CDR3 has 15 residues. With 0 bases removed from V and 0 bases from J, the gap between germline ends came to 7 bases. Germline CDR1 and CDR2: SEHNR and FQNEAQ (reference sequence). The CDR3 reads CASSLAGLSTDTQYF. CDR3 coding DNA: TGTGCCAGCAGCTTAGCGGGGCTTAGCACAGATACGCAGTATTTT.